This TCR beta chain was sequenced during a study of T cell responses to AZD1222 COVID-19 vaccine. Study-wide points: With two AZD1222 doses given, Spike-specific TCR breadth and depth both rose.

Comments on this clone: Antigen: not known.

Germline values: CDR1 LNHDA, CDR2 SQIVND (reference sequence). V was trimmed by 8 bases and J by 0 bases, leaving 16 bases between them. CDR3 size: 15 residues. Second-dose timings of about 4 or about 12 weeks were pooled. Clones were read by immunoSEQ multiplex PCR, and TCRdb kept only the in-frame ones, dropping some. Of 65,000 to 95,000 clones in the sample, 75% to 90% were seen once. The material was peripheral blood, obtained 28 days after the second AZD1222 dose. The chain couples TRBV19 to TRBJ1-1, with a weak D call TRBD1 (6 bases). The TCR was taken from an adult who received the AZD1222 COVID-19 vaccine. CDR3 protein: CASGTGFPLNTEAFF. The CDR3 nucleotides read TGTGCCAGTGGAACAGGGTTCCCTCTGAACACTGAAGCTTTCTTT. Combining the CDR3 with reference TRBV19 and TRBJ1-1 gives the whole variable domain DGGITQSPKYLFRKEGQNVTLSCEQNLNHDAMYWYRQDPGQGLRLIYYSQIVNDFQKGDIAEGYSVSREKKESFPLTVTSAQKNPTAFYLCASGTGFPLNTEAFFGQGTRLTVV.